The clone carrying this T cell receptor (beta chain) showed up many times. Then a second PCR, running about 6 to 12 cycles, was carried out with a sample-barcoded 5' primer and a J-beta primer mix. MiXCR, applied by TCRdb to the 5' RACE reads, yields one record per CDR3 protein. The sample has almost 1 million distinct CDR3 sequences, 51% seen once. The data derive from a study of blood T cells in healthy people across ages. The CDR3 length is 10 residues. CDR1 and CDR2 (germline): SQVTM, ANQGSEA. V shed 7 bases and J shed 7 bases, with 11 bases lying between them. The genes are TRBV29-1 and TRBJ2-7, with D perhaps TRBD1 or TRBD2 (5 bases each). This clonotype was sampled from a woman aged 60-75 years in good health. The specimen was blood. The CDR3 DNA is TGCAGCGGGGGGAATTCGGAGCAGTACTTC. It specifies CSGGNSEQYF.